Each of the 2 T cell receptor beta chains below was sequenced from the same sample in a study of blood T cell repertoires in COVID-19. Some clones are missing from TCRdb's copy, which holds only in-frame ones; the method was immunoSEQ multiplex PCR. Here the sample spans a few hundred thousand clones, approximately 85% being singletons. The sample consisted of peripheral blood. These receptors were taken from a human donor in a cohort sampled during active COVID-19.

The chain couples TRBV14 to TRBJ1-2; the match to TRBD1 covers 7 bases. Losses at the gene ends were 0 bases for V and 1 base for J; bases not matched to a gene: 5. The CDR3 has 16 residues. Germline lookup yields CDR1 SGHDN and CDR2 FVKESK. This chain's CDR3 is CASSQDKTGVNYGYTF. The CDR3 nucleotides are TGTGCCAGCAGCCAAGATAAAACAGGGGTTAACTATGGCTACACCTTC.

The rearrangement joins TRBV21-1 to TRBJ1-4; the table's D call TRBD1 went unverified against the DNA. TRBV21-1 is marked as a pseudogene. CDR3 length: 16 amino acids. Here the CDR3 DNA reads TGTGCCAGCAGCAGTCCAGGACAGAAATTTAATGAAAAACTGTTTTTT. It specifies CASSSPGQKFNEKLFF.